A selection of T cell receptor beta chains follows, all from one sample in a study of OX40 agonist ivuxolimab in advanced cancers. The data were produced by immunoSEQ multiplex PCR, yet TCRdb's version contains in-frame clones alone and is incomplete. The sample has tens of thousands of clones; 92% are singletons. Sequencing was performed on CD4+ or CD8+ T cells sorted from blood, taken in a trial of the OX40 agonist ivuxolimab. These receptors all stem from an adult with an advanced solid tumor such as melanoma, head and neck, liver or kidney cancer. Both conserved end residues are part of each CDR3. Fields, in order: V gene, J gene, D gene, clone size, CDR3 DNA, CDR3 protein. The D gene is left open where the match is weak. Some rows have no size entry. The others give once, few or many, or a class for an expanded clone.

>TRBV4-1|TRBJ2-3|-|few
TGCGCCAGCAGCCAAGATTGGGCAGATACGCAGTATTTT
CASSQDWADTQYF
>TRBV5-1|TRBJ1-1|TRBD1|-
TGCGCCAGCAGCCCCTCCGGGACAGGGTTAGGCACTGAAGCTTTCTTT
CASSPSGTGLGTEAFF
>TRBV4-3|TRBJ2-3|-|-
TGCGCCAGCAGCCAAGGGGTCACATACACGCAGTATTTT
CASSQGVTYTQYF
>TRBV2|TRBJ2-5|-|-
TGTGCCAGCAGTGAAGAGGCCGCTGGTGGGGAGACCCAGTACTTC
CASSEEAAGGETQYF
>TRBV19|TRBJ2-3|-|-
TGTGCCAGTAGCTTTCAAGGCAGGATCGATACGCAGTATTTT
CASSFQGRIDTQYF
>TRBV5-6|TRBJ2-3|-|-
TGTGCCAGCAGCCTCACAGATACGCAGTATTTT
CASSLTDTQYF
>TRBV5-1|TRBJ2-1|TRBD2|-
TGCGCCAGCAGCTTGGATAGCGGGGTCAATGAGCAGTTCTTC
CASSLDSGVNEQFF
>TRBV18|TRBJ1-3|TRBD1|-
TGTGCCAGCTCACCAACGGTGCCGGGACAGGGCCCAGGGACCATATATTTT
CASSPTVPGQGPGTIYF
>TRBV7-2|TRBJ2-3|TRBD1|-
TGTGCCAGCACCCGACCCGCCGGGACAGGGAGCACAGATACGCAGTATTTT
CASTRPAGTGSTDTQYF
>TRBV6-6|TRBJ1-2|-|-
TGTGCCAGCAGTTACGGGAAAGGCTACACCTTC
CASSYGKGYTF
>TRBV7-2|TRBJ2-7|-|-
TGTGCCAGCAGCTTAGATGGTACCTCCTACGAGCAGTACTTC
CASSLDGTSYEQYF
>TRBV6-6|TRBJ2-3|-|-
TGTGCCAGCAGTTCCGGACAAGGCACAGATACGCAGTATTTT
CASSSGQGTDTQYF
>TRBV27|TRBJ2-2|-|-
TGTGCCAGCAGCGGATGGCCCGGGGAGCTGTTTTTT
CASSGWPGELFF
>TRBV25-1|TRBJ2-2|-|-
TGTGCCAGCTCCGGGTGGCGGGAGAACACCGGGGAGCTGTTTTTT
CASSGWRENTGELFF
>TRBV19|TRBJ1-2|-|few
TGTGCCAGCGCTCCACGGGGGGGTGGTGGCTACACCTTC
CASAPRGGGGYTF
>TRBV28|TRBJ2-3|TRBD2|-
TGTGCCAGCAGCGGGTCGGGACTAGCGGGAGTTACGCAGTATTTT
CASSGSGLAGVTQYF
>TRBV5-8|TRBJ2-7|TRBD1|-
TGTGCCAGCAGCTATAGGGGGACAGGGACCGAGCAGTACTTC
CASSYRGTGTEQYF
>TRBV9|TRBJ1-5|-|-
TGTGCCAGCAGTCCCCTGGGGACGGCTAATCAGCCCCAGCATTTT
CASSPLGTANQPQHF
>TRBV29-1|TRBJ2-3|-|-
TGCAGCACCTCGAAAGGGAGCACAGATACGCAGTATTTT
CSTSKGSTDTQYF
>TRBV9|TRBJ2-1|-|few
TGTGCCAGCAGCGTAGTCGGTGGGAGGTACAATGAGCAGTTCTTC
CASSVVGGRYNEQFF
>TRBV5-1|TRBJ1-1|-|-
TGCGCCAGCAGCCAGGCGCCAGCTACCTTGAACACTGAAGCTTTCTTT
CASSQAPATLNTEAFF
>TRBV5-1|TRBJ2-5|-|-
TGCGCCAGCAGCCGAGACAGTAAAGAGACCCAGTACTTC
CASSRDSKETQYF
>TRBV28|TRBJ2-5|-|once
TGTGCCAGCAGGACGACAATGACAGTGTCGCGGAGGGTGCAAGAGACCCAGTACTTC
CASRTTMTVSRRVQETQYF
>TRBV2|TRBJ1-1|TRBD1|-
TGTGCCAGCGGCTCCTGGACAGGGGTTACTGAAGCTTTCTTT
CASGSWTGVTEAFF
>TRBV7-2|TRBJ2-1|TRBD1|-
TGTGCCAGCAGCTTAGCAGGGACAGGGTATACCCGTGAGCAGTTCTTC
CASSLAGTGYTREQFF
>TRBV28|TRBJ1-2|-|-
TGTGCCAGCAGTTCAGTCCTGGGAAACTATGGCTACACCTTC
CASSSVLGNYGYTF